This T cell receptor beta chain was captured in a study of regulatory T cells in long-lasting Graves disease. Trimming left V 2 bases short and J 2 bases short, with 9 bases between. From germline, CDR1 is MNHEY and CDR2 SVGEGT. CDR3 length: 14 amino acids. To make TCR beta libraries, researchers used iRepertoire HTBI primers and Arm-PCR of CDR3 regions. TCRdb re-called the multiplex PCR reads with MiXCR, one entry per CDR3 protein. Found here are fewer than 400,000 distinct CDR3 sequences, about 20% of them singletons; the top ten hold less than 35%. Documented time point: persistent/refractory GD, antithyroid drugs over 5 years with positive TRAb. The authors made the TCR library using RNA they extracted from PBMCs. This clonotype was recorded many times.

The starting material was peripheral blood mononuclear cells (PBMCs), obtained when the disease was refractory, from a patient treated with antithyroid drugs. The sequence came from a female donor with Graves disease. This chain joins TRBV6-2 or TRBV6-3 and TRBJ2-5; D not certain. The CDR3 region is CASSYGPIQETQYF. In DNA, the CDR3 is TGTGCCAGCAGTTACGGGCCCATACAAGAGACCCAGTACTTC.